The 2 T cell receptor beta chains reported below all come from one sample, sequenced in a study of control samples from healthy donors and cancer patients. Assay used: immunoSEQ multiplex PCR; TCRdb lists only in-frame clones, some missing. The table records some 200,000 clones, just under 95% of them present only once. The sample consisted of blood. These receptors all stem from a man between 45 and 60 years old in good health.

CDR3 DNA sequence: TGTGCCAGCAGCCAAGAACAGGAGAACACTGAAGCTTTCTTT. Its protein product is CASSQEQENTEAFF. This chain connects TRBV3-1 (or the pseudogene TRBV3-2) to TRBJ1-1, with D perhaps TRBD1 (5 bases). Deletions cut 0 bases from V and 1 base from J, with 6 bases between. CDR1 LGHDT and CDR2 YNNKEL come from the germline V gene (reference sequence). This CDR3 has 14 residues.

The chain has TRBV6-6 and TRBJ2-5; 8 bases are shared with TRBD2. V lost 7 bases to trimming and J lost 4 bases; unmatched junction nucleotides: 14. In germline, CDR1 is MNHNY, CDR2 SVGAGI (reference sequence). The CDR3 extends over 16 amino acids. The CDR3 loop is CASISGVGGGSETQYF. The CDR3 DNA is TGTGCCAGCATTTCGGGAGTGGGCGGGGGGTCAGAGACCCAGTACTTC.